This is a list of T cell receptor beta chains from one sample in a study of T cell responses to AZD1222 COVID-19 vaccine. TCRdb's table, derived via immunoSEQ multiplex PCR, lists solely in-frame clones and lacks some. Here the sample spans about 79,000 clones, around 90% being singletons. This specimen was peripheral blood, taken on day 0 of MenACWY control vaccination. All receptors come from an adult in good health. The CDR3 runs from the conserved cysteine through the conserved F or W. D genes are given only for firm matches. Clone sizes are given selectively: once, few, many, or a class where the clone is expanded.

TRBJ1-6 | TRBV6-2/TRBV6-3 | - | - | CASSQRAGRGNSPLHF | TGTGCCAGCAGCCAACGGGCGGGCAGAGGTAATTCACCCCTCCACTTT
TRBJ2-2 | TRBV11-1 | - | - | CASSLGYTGELFF | TGTGCCAGCAGCTTAGGTTACACCGGGGAGCTGTTTTTT
TRBJ2-3 | TRBV7-2 | - | TRBD2 | CASSLARLAGGPDTQYF | TGTGCCAGCAGCTTAGCGAGACTAGCGGGAGGGCCCGATACGCAGTATTTT
TRBJ1-5 | TRBV6-1 | - | TRBD1 | CASSAAGTGTASNQPQHF | TGTGCCAGCAGTGCGGCCGGGACAGGGACTGCGAGCAATCAGCCCCAGCATTTT
TRBJ1-3 | TRBV30 | - | - | CAWSREGNTIYF | TGTGCCTGGAGTAGGGAGGGAAACACCATATATTTT
TRBJ2-2 | TRBV5-5 | - | - | CASSFGSEELFF | TGTGCCAGCAGCTTTGGTAGCGAGGAGCTGTTTTTT
TRBJ2-4 | TRBV6-2/TRBV6-3 | - | - | CASSYRPDLAKNIQYF | TGTGCCAGCAGTTATAGGCCAGACCTAGCCAAAAACATTCAGTACTTC
TRBJ2-5 | TRBV18 | - | TRBD2 | CASSPLAAGGYQETQYF | TGTGCCAGCTCACCCCTCGCAGCGGGGGGGTACCAAGAGACCCAGTACTTC
TRBJ2-7 | TRBV5-1 | - | TRBD1 | CASSSGSGQERYEQYF | TGCGCCAGCAGCTCCGGAAGCGGACAGGAAAGGTACGAGCAGTACTTC
TRBJ2-7 | TRBV5-5 | - | TRBD1 | CASSHGTEYEQYF | TGTGCCAGCAGCCACGGGACAGAGTACGAGCAGTACTTC
TRBJ2-1 | TRBV28 | - | TRBD2 | CASSPGAAGGNNEQFF | TGTGCCAGCAGTCCAGGGGCAGCGGGAGGGAACAATGAGCAGTTCTTC
TRBJ2-2 | TRBV27 | - | TRBD1 | CASSFGLDRQGIGELFF | TGTGCCAGCAGTTTTGGTTTAGACCGACAGGGGATCGGGGAGCTGTTTTTT
TRBJ2-2 | TRBV11-3 | once | - | CASSLVSSGELFF | TGTGCCAGCAGCTTAGTTTCTTCCGGGGAGCTGTTTTTT
TRBJ1-1 | TRBV12-3/TRBV12-4 | - | TRBD1 | CASSRTGITEAFF | TGTGCCAGCAGCAGGACAGGGATCACTGAAGCTTTCTTT
TRBJ2-5 | TRBV5-4 | - | - | CASSPPPQGQGETQYF | TGTGCCAGCAGCCCTCCCCCGCAGGGCCAGGGTGAGACCCAGTACTTC
TRBJ1-6 | TRBV7-8 | - | - | CASRAGRSYNSPLHF | TGTGCCAGCAGAGCGGGCAGGTCCTATAATTCACCCCTCCACTTT
TRBJ1-2 | TRBV12-3/TRBV12-4 | - | - | CASTPRRGYGYTF | TGTGCCAGCACCCCGAGGAGGGGCTATGGCTACACCTTC
TRBJ2-3 | TRBV19 | - | - | CASRTQGRGDTQYF | TGTGCCAGTAGGACACAGGGTCGCGGAGATACGCAGTATTTT
TRBJ1-1 | TRBV7-9 | - | - | CASSLAGGGNTEAFF | TGTGCCAGCAGCTTAGCAGGGGGTGGGAACACTGAAGCTTTCTTT
TRBJ2-7 | TRBV7-2 | few | - | CASSLLGASYEQYF | TGTGCCAGCAGCCTTCTAGGGGCCTCCTACGAGCAGTACTTC
TRBJ2-7 | TRBV7-6 | - | TRBD1 | CASSLEGQGRGEQYF | TGTGCCAGCAGCTTAGAGGGACAGGGCCGTGGGGAGCAGTACTTC
TRBJ2-1 | TRBV12-3/TRBV12-4 | - | - | CASSLALYNEQFF | TGTGCCAGCAGTTTAGCGCTTTACAATGAGCAGTTCTTC